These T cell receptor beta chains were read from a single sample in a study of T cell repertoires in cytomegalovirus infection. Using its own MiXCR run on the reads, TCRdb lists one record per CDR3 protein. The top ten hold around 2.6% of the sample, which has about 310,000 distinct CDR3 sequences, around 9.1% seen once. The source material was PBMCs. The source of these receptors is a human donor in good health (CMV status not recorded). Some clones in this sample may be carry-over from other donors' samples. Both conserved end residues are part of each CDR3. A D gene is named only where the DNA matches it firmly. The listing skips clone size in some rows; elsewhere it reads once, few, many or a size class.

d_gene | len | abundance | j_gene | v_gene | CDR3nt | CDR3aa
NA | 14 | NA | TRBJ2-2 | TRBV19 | TGTGCCACCCTCGACAAGCCGAACACCGGGGAGCTGTTTTTT | CATLDKPNTGELFF
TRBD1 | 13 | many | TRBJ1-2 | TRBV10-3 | TGTGCCATCAGTGGCGGGACAGCTTATGGCTACACCTTC | CAISGGTAYGYTF
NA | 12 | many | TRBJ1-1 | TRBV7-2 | TGTGCCAGCAGCCCCGGAAGAACTGAAGCTTTCTTT | CASSPGRTEAFF
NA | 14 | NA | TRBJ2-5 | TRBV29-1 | TGCAGCGGACGCCTTGGGACCACACAAGAGACCCAGTACTTC | CSGRLGTTQETQYF
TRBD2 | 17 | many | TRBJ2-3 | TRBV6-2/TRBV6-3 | TGTGCCAGCACCTCCTCCTCTGGGGGGGGACTTCGATACTCGCAGTATTTT | CASTSSSGGGLRYSQYF
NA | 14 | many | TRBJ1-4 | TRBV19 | TGTGCCAGTGAAGGAGGACTGTTGAATGAAAAACTGTTTTTT | CASEGGLLNEKLFF
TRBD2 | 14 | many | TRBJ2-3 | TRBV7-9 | TGTGCCTCGGTGGCGGGGGGATATTTGGGCCCGACGGATTTT | CASVAGGYLGPTDF
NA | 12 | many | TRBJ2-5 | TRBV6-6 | TGTGCCAGCTCCCTAAGCAAAGAGACCCAGTACTTC | CASSLSKETQYF
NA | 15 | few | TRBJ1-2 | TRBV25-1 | TGTGCCAGCTCTGCCGGGGGTTCAAACCTCTATGGCTACACCTTC | CASSAGGSNLYGYTF
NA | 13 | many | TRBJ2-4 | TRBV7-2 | TGTGCCAGCAGCTTAGAGCCGGGAAGAATTCAGTACTTC | CASSLEPGRIQYF
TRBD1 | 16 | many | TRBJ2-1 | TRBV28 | TGTGCCAGCAGTACTTCTCCCGGGACAGGGAAAAATGAGCAGTTCTTC | CASSTSPGTGKNEQFF
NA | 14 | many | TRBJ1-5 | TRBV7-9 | TGTGCCAGCAGCCCCACATCGGAGCGCCAGCCCCAGCATTTT | CASSPTSERQPQHF
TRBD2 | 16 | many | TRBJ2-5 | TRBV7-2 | TGTGCCAGCAGCCAGACTAGCGGGGGAGGGGGAGAGACCCAGTACTTC | CASSQTSGGGGETQYF
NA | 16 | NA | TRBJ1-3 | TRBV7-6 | TGTGCCAGCAGCTCGCAGCGGGGGGATAACGGAAACACCATATATTTT | CASSSQRGDNGNTIYF
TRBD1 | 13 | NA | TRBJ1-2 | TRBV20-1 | TGCAGTGCCCGGAGAGGGGGCAACTATGGCTACACCTTC | CSARRGGNYGYTF
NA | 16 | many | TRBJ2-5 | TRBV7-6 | TGTGCCAGCAGCCCCTGGGACGCACAGGGAGCGGAGACCCAGTACTTC | CASSPWDAQGAETQYF
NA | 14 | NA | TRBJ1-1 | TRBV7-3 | TGTGCCAGCAGCTTAATGGGCCCGAACACTGAAGCTTTCTTT | CASSLMGPNTEAFF
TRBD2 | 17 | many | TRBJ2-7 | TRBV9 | TGTGCCAGCAGCGCCTATCAACTAGCGGGGGGAATGTACGAGCAGTACTTC | CASSAYQLAGGMYEQYF
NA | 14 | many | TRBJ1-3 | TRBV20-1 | TGCAGTGCTAGAGGCGGGGGCTCTGGAAACACCATATATTTT | CSARGGGSGNTIYF
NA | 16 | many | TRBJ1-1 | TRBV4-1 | TGCGCCAGCAGCCAAGATTTTCCCCGACGAAGTACTGAAGCTTTCTTT | CASSQDFPRRSTEAFF
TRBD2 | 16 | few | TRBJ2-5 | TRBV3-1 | TGTGCCAGCAGCCTCAAGCTCGGGGGGGGCCAAGAGACCCAGTACTTC | CASSLKLGGGQETQYF
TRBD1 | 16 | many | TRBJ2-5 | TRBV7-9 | TGTGCCAGCAGCGCTCGACAGGGCCTCGCACCAGCGACCCAGTACTTC | CASSARQGLAPATQYF
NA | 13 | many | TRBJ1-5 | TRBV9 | TGTGCCAGCAGCGTAGGGACACAGCAGCCCCAGCATTTT | CASSVGTQQPQHF
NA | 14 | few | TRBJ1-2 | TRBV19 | TGTGCCAGTAGTCGGGGGGGAACGAACTATGGCTACACCTTC | CASSRGGTNYGYTF
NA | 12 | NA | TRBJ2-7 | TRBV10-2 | TGCGCCAGCGCGGACGGTTCCTACGAGCAGTACTTC | CASADGSYEQYF
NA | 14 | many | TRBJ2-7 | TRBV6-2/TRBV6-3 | TGTGCCAGCAGTTACTCAGGGACCCCGGACGAGCAGTACTTC | CASSYSGTPDEQYF
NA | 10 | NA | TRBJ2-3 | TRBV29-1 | TGCAGCGTTGAGTTGGGGGGCGAGTATTTT | CSVELGGEYF
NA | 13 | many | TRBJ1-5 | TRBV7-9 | TGTGCCAGCAGCTTACAGGGCGATCAGCCCCAGCATTTT | CASSLQGDQPQHF
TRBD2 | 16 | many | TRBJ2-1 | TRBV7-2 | TGTGCCAGCAGCTTAGAAGCGGGGGGTCCCTACAATGAGCAGTTCTTC | CASSLEAGGPYNEQFF
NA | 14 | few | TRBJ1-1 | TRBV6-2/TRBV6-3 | TGTGCCAGCAGGGACAACAGGGCAGCCACTGAAGCTTTCTTT | CASRDNRAATEAFF
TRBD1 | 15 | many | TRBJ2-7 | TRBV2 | TGTGCCAGCAGTCCTACCGACAGGGGATCCTACGAGCAGTACTTC | CASSPTDRGSYEQYF
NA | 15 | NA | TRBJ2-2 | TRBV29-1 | TGCAGCGGGGGGTCGATGGAGGTTGGCACCGGGGAGCTGTTTTTT | CSGGSMEVGTGELFF
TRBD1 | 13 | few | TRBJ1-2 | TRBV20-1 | TGCAGTGCTGGGACAGGCCCAGGGTGGGGCTACACCTTC | CSAGTGPGWGYTF
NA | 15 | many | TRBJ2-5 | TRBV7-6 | TGTGCCAGCAGCCCTAACAGGGTAAAAAAAGAGACCCAGTACTTC | CASSPNRVKKETQYF
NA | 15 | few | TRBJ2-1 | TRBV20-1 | TGCAGTGCTAGAGATCTGAGGGTTCATTACAATGAGCAGTTCTTC | CSARDLRVHYNEQFF